These 20 T cell receptor beta chains share one sample of origin, sequenced in a study of blood T cells in healthy people across ages. Combining a sample-barcoded 5' primer with a J-beta primer mix, a second PCR ran for about 7 to 11 cycles. Each CDR3 protein gets one entry after TCRdb re-called the 5' RACE reads with MiXCR. The profile shows some 1.5 million distinct CDR3 sequences, approximately 43% of them singletons. The sample taken for sequencing was blood. The receptors come from a woman under 30 in good health.

The chain recombines TRBV2 with TRBJ2-5, with unresolved D. The CDR3 length is 14 residues. V dropped 8 bases and J dropped 4 bases, with 17 bases sitting between them. Germline V lookup: CDR1 SNHLY, CDR2 FYNNEI. The CDR3 reads CASSTGPIRETQYF. The CDR3 DNA reads as TGTGCCAGCTCCACCGGCCCGATTAGAGAGACCCAGTACTTC. The full variable domain, completed using reference TRBV2 and TRBJ2-5, is EPEVTQTPSHQVTQMGQEVILRCVPISNHLYFYWYRQILGQKVEFLVSFYNNEISEKSEIFDDQFSVERPDGSNFTLKIRSTKLEDSAMYFCASSTGPIRETQYFGPGTRLLVL.

This clonotype occurred a few times. V and J are TRBV5-5 and TRBJ2-1; D gene uncertain. CDR3 length equals 16 residues. Trimming cost V 0 bases and J 0 bases, with 10 bases left between them. The germline V gene has CDR1 SGHKS and CDR2 YYEKEE (reference sequence). The CDR3 spells CASSLVARSSYNEQFF. The CDR3 DNA is TGTGCCAGCAGCTTGGTGGCCAGGAGCTCCTACAATGAGCAGTTCTTC.

The chain recombines TRBV7-2 with TRBJ2-1; D unresolved. From germline, CDR1 is SGHTA and CDR2 FQGNSA. The CDR3 is 13 amino acids. V lost 5 bases, J lost 10 bases, and 15 bases lay in between. CDR3 sequence reads: CASSEFRPDEQFF. CDR3 nucleotides: TGTGCCAGCAGCGAATTTCGACCGGACGAGCAGTTCTTC. The full variable domain, its missing parts supplied by reference TRBV7-2 and TRBJ2-1, is GAGVSQSPSNKVTEKGKDVELRCDPISGHTALYWYRQSLGQGLEFLIYFQGNSAPDKSGLPSDRFSAERTGGSVSTLTIQRTQQEDSAVYLCASSEFRPDEQFFGPGTRLTVL.

V and J are TRBV20-1 and TRBJ2-7; D gene uncertain. In germline, CDR1 is DFQATT, CDR2 SNEGSKA (reference sequence). CDR3 length: 17 residues. V was clipped by 6 bases and J by 2 bases, with 26 bases between them. CDR3 bases: TGCAGTGCCAGACCCCTTATGATTGGCGGATTAACCTACGAGCAGTACTTC. Protein: CSARPLMIGGLTYEQYF.

The J gene is TRBJ1-1, the V gene TRBV9, with unresolved D. Germline V gives CDR1 SGDLS, CDR2 YYNGEE. This CDR3 is 12 amino acids long. V shed 3 bases and J shed 4 bases, with 7 bases lying between them. The CDR3 sequence is CASSAPATEAFF. CDR3 coding DNA: TGTGCCAGCAGCGCCCCAGCCACTGAAGCTTTCTTT.

The V gene is TRBV5-1, the J gene TRBJ2-7; a possible D gene is TRBD1 (6 bases). This CDR3 contains 15 residues. The germline V and J ends were trimmed by 0 bases and 5 bases, with 15 bases remaining between them. CDR1 is SGHRS and CDR2 is YFSETQ in the germline V gene. CDR3 bases: TGCGCCAGCAGCTTGGTGGCAGGGGAGTTGAACGAGCAGTACTTC. Translating it yields CASSLVAGELNEQYF.

CDR3 nucleotides: TGTGCCAGCAGGGCGACAGGATCCAACACTGAAGCTTTCTTT. It translates to CASRATGSNTEAFF. The V call is TRBV12-3 or TRBV12-4, the J call TRBJ1-1, with D maybe TRBD1 (6 bases). The V and J ends lost 6 bases and 2 bases respectively, with 13 bases between them. The CDR3 totals 14 residues.

This clonotype was seen only a few times. The genes are TRBV4-2 and TRBJ2-7, with 11 bases lining up with TRBD2. Germline V CDR1 and CDR2: LGHNA, YNFKEQ. V lost 0 bases to trimming and J lost 5 bases; unmatched junction nucleotides: 9. CDR3 length equals 17 residues. This CDR3 is CASSQDPTSGSFDEQYF. In nucleotides, the CDR3 is TGTGCCAGCAGCCAAGACCCAACTAGCGGGAGTTTCGACGAGCAGTACTTC.

A word on this clonotype: At one of its ends the junction is not consistent with the germline gene, which may arise from a read error. Here the CDR3 DNA reads TGTGTCAGCAGTTTTAGGGACAGCTACAATGAGCAGTTCTTC. Its protein product is CVSSFRDSYNEQFF. V gene TRBV27 combines with J gene TRBJ2-1; 7 nucleotides align to TRBD1. The CDR3 sequence is 14 residues long. Germline values: CDR1 MNHEY, CDR2 SMNVEV (reference sequence).

This chain joins TRBV28 and TRBJ1-1; D perhaps matches TRBD1 (6 bases). Germline V gene lookup returns CDR1 MDHEN and CDR2 SYDVKM. The V and J ends lost 6 bases and 5 bases respectively, with 19 bases between them. CDR3 length: 15 residues. This CDR3 is CASSPRPGGLTEAFF. CDR3 in DNA: TGTGCCAGCAGCCCTAGGCCCGGGGGCCTGACTGAAGCTTTCTTT.

As for this clonotype: This may stem from a read error, because a much larger clone lies one nucleotide away. V is TRBV6-1 and J is TRBJ2-1; 10 positions agree with TRBD2. Germline V gives CDR1 MNHNS, CDR2 SASEGT. CDR3 length: 14 residues. V dropped 7 bases and J dropped 3; count of bases not matched to a gene: 3. Here the CDR3 reads CASISSGGYNEQFF. CDR3 DNA sequence: TGTGCCAGCATTTCTAGCGGGGGCTACAATGAGCAGTTCTTC.

This clonotype has just a few counts. The gene calls are TRBV4-3 and TRBJ2-5; no definite D call. Germline CDR1 is LGHNA and CDR2 is YSLEER. The CDR3 has 15 amino acids. V was shortened by 1 base and J by 11 bases, with 20 bases between the two germline ends. This CDR3 is CASSQGPLDINEQYF. The CDR3 DNA follows: TGCGCCAGCAGCCAAGGTCCCCTCGACATCAATGAGCAGTACTTC.

This clonotype was found a few times. J is TRBJ2-3 and V is TRBV4-3; D not resolved. Trimming cost V 0 bases and J 4 bases, with 8 bases left between them. Germline V gene data show CDR1 as LGHNA and CDR2 as YSLEER. The CDR3 contains 14 residues. The CDR3 here is CASSQDSFPDTQYF. The CDR3 bases are TGCGCCAGCAGCCAAGATTCTTTCCCAGATACGCAGTATTTT.

In its sample, this clonotype was seen a few times. The V gene is TRBV5-6, the J gene TRBJ2-2; 9 bases agree with TRBD2. The V gene's germline CDR1 is SGHDT and CDR2 YYEEEE. J lost 1 base, V lost 4 bases, and 5 bases had no gene match. The CDR3 contains 16 residues. CDR3 DNA sequence: TGTGCCAGCAGCGGCCTAGCGGGACTGAACACCGGGGAGCTGTTTTTT. This sequence encodes CASSGLAGLNTGELFF.

The chain employs TRBV20-1 and TRBJ2-1; a possible D gene is TRBD2 (5 bases). V was trimmed by 2 bases and J by 2 bases, leaving 13 bases between them. CDR1 is DFQATT, CDR2 SNEGSKA, per germline (reference sequence). This CDR3 is 15 amino acids long. The CDR3 region is CSARSQEGPYNEQFF. The CDR3 nucleotides are TGCAGTGCTAGAAGTCAAGAGGGCCCCTACAATGAGCAGTTCTTC.

The J gene is TRBJ2-1, the V gene TRBV29-1; D is perhaps TRBD1 or TRBD2 (5 bases each). Between the trimmed V and J ends, which lost 4 bases and 1 base, there was a span of 14 bases. CDR3 length equals 15 residues. CDR1 is SQVTM and CDR2 is ANQGSEA in the germline V gene. The CDR3 protein is CSVAYGTVSYNEQFF. CDR3 coding DNA: TGCAGCGTTGCTTACGGGACCGTGTCCTACAATGAGCAGTTCTTC.

This clonotype was seen a few times. V is TRBV2 and J is TRBJ2-7; D is undetermined. The CDR3 has 14 residues. V lost 2 bases and J 0 bases, leaving 8 bases between the germline ends. Germline V gives CDR1 SNHLY, CDR2 FYNNEI. CDR3 DNA: TGTGCCAGCAGTGAAACGGTGGACTCCTACGAGCAGTACTTC. This gives the protein CASSETVDSYEQYF.

In this sample, this clonotype turned up a few times. The chain uses TRBV7-2 and TRBJ2-5; 8 nucleotides line up with TRBD1. This CDR3 is 13 amino acids long. V lost 6 bases and J lost 2; bases outside the gene matches: 2. Germline V CDR1 and CDR2: SGHTA, FQGNSA. CDR3: CASRQGVQETQYF. The CDR3 nucleotides read TGTGCCAGCAGACAGGGGGTACAAGAGACCCAGTACTTC.

The J gene is TRBJ1-2, the V gene TRBV15; 8 bases are shared with TRBD1. V gave up 4 bases and J gave up 6 bases; unmatched junction bases: 7. Germline V CDR1 and CDR2: LNHNV, YYDKDF (reference sequence). The CDR3 is 14 residues long. CDR3 sequence: CATSNSGGFDGYTF. CDR3 in DNA: TGTGCCACCAGCAACTCAGGGGGCTTTGATGGCTACACCTTC. Full variable domain (missing parts from reference TRBV15 and TRBJ1-2): DAMVIQNPRYQVTQFGKPVTLSCSQTLNHNVMYWYQQKSSQAPKLLFHYYDKDFNNEADTPDNFQSRRPNTSFCFLDIRSPGLGDTAMYLCATSNSGGFDGYTFGSGTRLTVV.

The chain couples TRBV9 to TRBJ2-3; D gene ambiguous. The CDR3 length is 15 residues. V was clipped by 4 bases and J by 0 bases, with 12 bases between them. Germline V gives CDR1 SGDLS, CDR2 YYNGEE. The CDR3 region is CASSPLRTSTDTQYF. The CDR3 coding sequence is TGTGCCAGCAGCCCTTTGCGAACTAGCACAGATACGCAGTATTTT.